This TCR beta chain was obtained from a study of siplizumab effects on memory and regulatory T cells. Notes on the study in general: Memory cells seemed less diverse than naive T cells, which also seemed major contributors to the alloresponse. Mappable alloreactive CD4+ clones were on average around 70% Treg-derived with siplizumab, about 29% in controls.

About this clone itself: What it binds is unknown.

Sequenced by immunoSEQ multiplex PCR; TCRdb stores in-frame clones only, minus some. This table has about 50,000 clones, approximately 93% appearing once. Sequencing input: CD8+ T cells sorted from blood. The source of this sequence is a human donor in good health.

The CDR3 spells CASSDLRNTIYF. In nucleotides, the CDR3 is TGTGCCAGCAGTGATTTGAGAAACACCATATATTTT. The rearrangement joins TRBV2 to TRBJ1-3, with D unresolved. The V and J ends lost 3 bases and 5 bases respectively, with 5 bases between them. The germline V gene encodes CDR1 SNHLY and CDR2 FYNNEI. This CDR3 region has 12 residues.